This T cell receptor (beta chain) was documented in a study of cytomegalovirus exposure and HLA in healthy donors. Study results and limitations: TCR beta V segments were, for the most part, productive about 87% or about 30% of the time in an earlier analysis.

The germline gives CDR1 ENHRY, CDR2 SYGVKD. V shed 3 bases and J 4 bases; nucleotides not matched to a gene: 13. The CDR3 consists of 18 residues. This clone appeared once. As yet, its antigen is unknown. The study sampled nominally healthy donors, though unrecorded immune exposures were likely. The study ran its PCR with 60 Vbeta and 13 Jbeta primers. Profiled with immunoSEQ multiplex PCR; TCRdb holds only in-frame clones, not every one. The sample holds approximately 120,000 clones; around 75% are singletons and the top ten take more than 2.5%. The V call is TRBV10-3, the J call TRBJ2-5; 11 nucleotides agree with TRBD2. Input material: PBMCs. The source of this sequence is a woman in her forties or fifties in good health and CMV-seronegative. The DNA for the CDR3 is TGTGCCATCAGTGATCTTTATAGCGGGAGGGATGGGGGAGAGACCCAGTACTTC. It yields the protein CAISDLYSGRDGGETQYF.